This T cell receptor (beta chain) was observed in a study of T cells in Graves' hyperthyroidism and ophthalmopathy (dated by TCRdb to between 2018 and 2021). Background for the entire study: Peripheral blood samples were taken at initial diagnosis, before any treatment was given. To identify distinguishing TCR V-J signatures, a discovery cohort of 95 to 100 patients was used, comprising some 45 with Graves' ophthalmopathy and approximately 57 with stable Graves' hyperthyroidism. An independent validation cohort of under 20 hyperthyroidism patients and about 16 patients who later progressed to ophthalmopathy tested prospective prediction of ophthalmopathy. The 75 to 100 discovery patients were divided at random into training and test sets in a 7:3 ratio. In six Graves' hyperthyroidism patients, the study also compared T-cell repertoires from thyroid tissue with T-cell repertoires from blood. After sampling, hyperthyroidism patients received methimazole starting at 30 mg daily, and ophthalmopathy patients received high-dose intravenous methylprednisolone. TCR Vbeta CDR3 sequencing of approximately 140 peripheral blood samples (43 ophthalmopathy, some 75 hyperthyroidism and roughly 17 progressor patients) is reported in the paper.

The TCR beta CDR3 regions were amplified from RNA transcripts. The TCR CDR3 was subjected to a first round of RT-PCR using the HTBI primer set and the Qiagen OneStep RT-PCR kit. The libraries were constructed in a second round of multiplex PCR and then size-selected and purified. Paired-end sequencing of the libraries was performed with 100 bp reads on an Illumina HiSeq2000. On the study's bioinformatics: Raw data were processed with SOAPnuke, discarding reads with adapters, uncalled bases, mean Phred below 15, or no exact constant-primer or identifier match. High-quality paired reads were merged using COPE v1.2.5, and each unique nucleotide sequence was defined as a clonotype. Clonotypes were aligned to IMGT TRBV, TRBD and TRBJ reference segments using MiTCR v1.1. The analysis included only V-J combinations with a frequency above 0.0001, which together covered more than 98% of the repertoires. A TCS score was defined as the ratio of F50 (clonal expansion) to E x V (chaos), with BLOSUM62-based TCRdist applied between CDR3 peptides within each V-J. Welch's t-statistics and random forest reduced 514 V-J features to roughly 13, which were used in a naive Bayes classifier (R e1071). TCRdb cleaned the public reads at Q25 with fastp, built clones with MiXCR and kept in-frame beta chains. A single entry per CDR3 protein holds the most common genes and DNA from its merged rows. For this entry, the V and J calls and clone size follow TCRdb and not the study's own pipeline. Present in this sample are approximately 600,000 distinct CDR3 sequences, 14% of which were seen just once. The ten largest clones capture less than 6% of the sample.

Hyperthyroidism patients were aged 18 to 65 years and newly diagnosed, with disease duration of less than 2 months. The study excluded patients with uncontrolled infections, other autoimmune diseases, pregnancy or lactation. Diagnoses relied on clinical symptoms, serum thyroxine and TRAb, thyroid ultrasound and orbital computed tomography. Blood from progressor patients was collected at the time of first diagnosis with hyperthyroidism, before any ophthalmopathy symptoms had appeared. PBMCs were isolated from roughly 10 ml of fresh peripheral blood by Ficoll-Paque density gradient centrifugation. Progressor patients were defined as those initially diagnosed with Graves' hyperthyroidism in whom ophthalmopathy developed during follow-up. Total RNA was extracted using Trizol reagent, and RNA quality was assessed on an Agilent 2100 Bioanalyzer. Many counts were recorded for this clonotype. It lacks a known antigen. No quality values exist for individual bases; no much larger clone is one base distant.

Overall results and qualifications from the work: Sample size was not statistically predetermined, and blinding of investigators to group allocation was not performed. A 13 V-J signature model separated ophthalmopathy from stable hyperthyroidism, with just over 85% sensitivity and approximately 81% specificity in cross-validation and 80%/75% in testing. Most expanded thyroid clonotypes (frequency above 0.001) were also detected in blood, suggesting blood repertoires may reflect thyroid immune responses. In validation, the model predicted progression to ophthalmopathy with 65% to 71% sensitivity and 72% to 75% specificity, a median of 6.5 months before onset.

Sequenced sample: blood. The receptor was derived from a woman aged 25 to 45 with Graves' hyperthyroidism that later progressed to Graves' ophthalmopathy.

The nucleotides are TGCAGCGTTGGACCAAGGACAGGAGACTCCACAGATACGCAGTATTTT. This translates into CSVGPRTGDSTDTQYF. Recombination connected TRBV29-1 to TRBJ2-3, with 7 bases in between that match TRBD1. Its CDR3 holds 16 amino acids, cysteine through phenylalanine. CDR3 DNA is the only sequence kept; it has 48 bases, read in frame from the first base. V is trimmed back by 4 bases and J by 2 bases, and the junction contains 12 bases that no gene match accounts for. Reading the germline V gene gives CDR1 SQVTM and CDR2 ANQGSEA.